A selection of T cell receptor beta chains follows, all from one sample in a study of blood T cell repertoires in COVID-19. Only in-frame clones appear in the TCRdb table, and some are missing; sequencing was by immunoSEQ multiplex PCR. The table lists tens of thousands of clones, roughly 85% of them singletons, with over 4.5% in the top ten. The sequencing input was peripheral blood. These receptors were obtained from a man older than 75 with acute or convalescent COVID-19. Each CDR3 is given with its conserved first and last residue. The order of the fields is D gene, J gene, clone size, V gene, CDR3 DNA, CDR3 protein. A D gene is named only where the DNA matches it firmly. Clone size is not always given. Where it is, it says once, few, many or a class for expanded clones.

>TRBD1|TRBJ1-1|few|TRBV9
TGTGCCAGCAGCGTAAAGGGGGCTGGCACTGAAGCTTTCTTT
CASSVKGAGTEAFF
>TRBD1|TRBJ1-5|-|TRBV28
TGTGCCAGCAGCCTCCGGGACAGGGCTTATCGTAGCAATCAGCCCCAGCATTTT
CASSLRDRAYRSNQPQHF
>-|TRBJ1-5|-|TRBV7-8
TGTGCCAGCAGCTATACACCCTCGGGGCAGCCCCAGCATTTT
CASSYTPSGQPQHF
>-|TRBJ1-2|-|TRBV7-2
TGTGCCAGCAGCTCGACAGTGATCGCTAACTATGGCTACACCTTC
CASSSTVIANYGYTF
>-|TRBJ1-5|-|TRBV7-2
TGTGCCAGCAGCTTGGAGCCCAGGGGTGGTCAGCCCCAGCATTTT
CASSLEPRGGQPQHF
>TRBD2|TRBJ2-2|once|TRBV19
TGTGCCAGTAGATTCCCAAATGGCGGGAGAGGGACCGGGGAGCTGTTTTTT
CASRFPNGGRGTGELFF
>TRBD1|TRBJ2-7|-|TRBV19
TGTGCCAGTAGCGATGCAACCGGGACAGGGGACCACGAGCAGTACTTC
CASSDATGTGDHEQYF
>TRBD2|TRBJ2-3|-|TRBV28
TGTGCCAGCAGTCTATCCACGACGGGACTAGCCCAAACGCAGTATTTT
CASSLSTTGLAQTQYF
>-|TRBJ1-1|-|TRBV19
TGTGCCAGTAGTATGGGAGGGTTTGGCACTGAAGCTTTCTTT
CASSMGGFGTEAFF
>-|TRBJ1-5|-|TRBV4-2
TGTGCCAGCAGCCAACATTCCGGGACATCCTCCCGAGGGACCCAGCATTTT
CASSQHSGTSSRGTQHF